This T cell receptor (beta chain) comes out of a study of cytomegalovirus exposure and HLA in healthy donors. Turning to this clone: Its target is unknown.

Study outcomes and limitations: There were some public TCRs occurring in many donors, but most TCR sequences were rare.

PCR employed 60 Vbeta and 13 Jbeta primers. The protocol was immunoSEQ multiplex PCR, while the TCRdb copy is restricted to in-frame clones and leaves out a portion. The sample includes 53,000 or so clones. The length of the CDR3 is 14 residues. CDR1 is MNHEY and CDR2 is SMNVEV in the germline V gene (reference sequence). V gave up 0 bases and J gave up 7 bases; unmatched junction bases: 5. The receptor was isolated from a young man in good health and CMV-seropositive. Specimen: PBMCs. The chain carries TRBV27 and TRBJ1-1; 7 nucleotides align to TRBD1. The CDR3 nucleotides are TGTGCCAGCAGTTTATCAGAGACAGGGATTGAAGCTTTCTTT. Translating gives CASSLSETGIEAFF.